A selection of T cell receptor beta chains follows, all from one sample in a study of T cell responses to AZD1222 COVID-19 vaccine. Generated by immunoSEQ multiplex PCR, the TCRdb table keeps only in-frame clones and is missing some. The sample shows around 160,000 clones, around 92% of them seen only once. The sample here was peripheral blood, taken 28 days after the second AZD1222 dose. The receptor set was obtained from an adult who received the AZD1222 COVID-19 vaccine. CDR3s include the opening cysteine and the closing phenylalanine or tryptophan. Fields, in order: D gene, V gene, J gene, clone size, CDR3 protein, CDR3 DNA. D genes are given only for firm matches. The size field is filled for only some rows; it gives once, few, many or a size class.

>TRBD2|TRBV9|TRBJ2-1|NA
CASSVDGGGAVGTYNEQFF
TGTGCCAGCAGCGTAGATGGCGGGGGGGCTGTTGGGACCTACAATGAGCAGTTCTTC
>NA|TRBV4-2|TRBJ2-7|few
CASSQGRGWAYEQYF
TGTGCCAGCAGCCAAGGAAGGGGGTGGGCCTACGAGCAGTACTTC
>NA|TRBV27|TRBJ1-5|NA
CASTNGANQPQHF
TGTGCCAGCACCAACGGGGCCAATCAGCCCCAGCATTTT
>NA|TRBV7-2|TRBJ1-2|once
CASSLGGGNFNYGYTF
TGTGCCAGCAGCTTAGGGGGCGGGAACTTTAACTATGGCTACACCTTC
>NA|TRBV6-6|TRBJ1-2|NA
CASSYSVGNYGYTF
TGTGCCAGCAGTTACTCCGTGGGGAACTATGGCTACACCTTC
>TRBD1|TRBV27|TRBJ1-2|NA
CASSYRGAYGYTF
TGTGCCAGCAGTTACAGGGGGGCCTATGGCTACACCTTC
>NA|TRBV4-1|TRBJ1-1|NA
CASSQEGLEYGTEAFF
TGCGCCAGCAGCCAAGAAGGACTGGAATATGGAACTGAAGCTTTCTTT
>NA|TRBV7-9|TRBJ1-4|NA
CASSLYGGGTNEKLFF
TGTGCCAGCAGCTTATACGGCGGGGGGACTAATGAAAAACTGTTTTTT
>NA|TRBV12-3/TRBV12-4|TRBJ2-3|NA
CASSHVADTQYF
TGTGCCAGCAGCCACGTTGCGGATACGCAGTATTTT
>TRBD1|TRBV5-6|TRBJ2-1|NA
CASSLVDRMPNNEQFF
TGTGCCAGCAGCTTAGTGGACAGGATGCCGAACAATGAGCAGTTCTTC
>TRBD2|TRBV6-5|TRBJ2-7|NA
CASSYRLAGGREQYF
TGTGCCAGCAGTTACCGGCTAGCGGGGGGCCGGGAGCAGTACTTC
>TRBD1|TRBV29-1|TRBJ1-1|NA
CSVAAWTGGAGTEAFF
TGCAGCGTTGCTGCCTGGACAGGGGGCGCGGGCACTGAAGCTTTCTTT
>NA|TRBV19|TRBJ2-2|NA
CASSIGSLAGELFF
TGTGCCAGTAGTATAGGGAGTTTGGCCGGGGAGCTGTTTTTT
>TRBD1|TRBV5-6|TRBJ2-2|NA
CASSSGTGNTGELFF
TGTGCCAGCAGCTCCGGGACAGGGAACACCGGGGAGCTGTTTTTT